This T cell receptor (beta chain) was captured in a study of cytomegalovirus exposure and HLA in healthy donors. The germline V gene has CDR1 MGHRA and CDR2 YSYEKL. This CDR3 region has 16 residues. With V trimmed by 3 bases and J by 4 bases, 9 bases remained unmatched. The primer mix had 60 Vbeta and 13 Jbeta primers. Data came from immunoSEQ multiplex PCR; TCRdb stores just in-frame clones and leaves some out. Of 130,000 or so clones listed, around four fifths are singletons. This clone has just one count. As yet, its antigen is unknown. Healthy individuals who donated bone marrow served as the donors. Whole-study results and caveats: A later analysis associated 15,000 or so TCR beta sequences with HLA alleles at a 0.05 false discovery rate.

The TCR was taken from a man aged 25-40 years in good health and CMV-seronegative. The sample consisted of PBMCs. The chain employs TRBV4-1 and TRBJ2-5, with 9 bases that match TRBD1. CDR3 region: CASSHSTGGDPETQYF. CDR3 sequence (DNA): TGCGCCAGCAGCCATTCGACAGGGGGGGATCCAGAGACCCAGTACTTC.